What follows describes a single TCR beta chain. The sample carries other DNA sequences with the same CDR3. These data are taken from a study of blood T cell repertoires in COVID-19. For the study at large: Samples taken during acute and convalescent COVID-19 were collected in the United States, Italy and Spain. The cDNA or gDNA used as material had been derived from T cells, B-cell-depleted T cells, or PBMCs.

Authors' processing steps: The authors estimated nucleated cell counts from reference gene primer amplification. Only in-frame clones appear in the TCRdb table, and some are missing; sequencing was by immunoSEQ multiplex PCR. The V and J calls and clone size are taken from that table; D and trimming were inferred from the DNA. In the table there are 50,000 to 80,000 clones, under 90% of which are singletons. The CDR3 sequence is 14 residues long. Germline V lookup: CDR1 LNHDA, CDR2 SQIVND (reference sequence). With V trimmed by 4 bases and J by 4 bases, 4 bases remained unmatched. The sequencing input was peripheral blood. The V call is TRBV19, the J call TRBJ1-5; TRBD1 agrees at 7 bases. The sequence was collected from a man in his 60s with acute or convalescent COVID-19. CDR3 nucleotide sequence: TGTGCCAGTAGTACTGACAGGGTAAATCAGCCCCAGCATTTT. It specifies CASSTDRVNQPQHF.